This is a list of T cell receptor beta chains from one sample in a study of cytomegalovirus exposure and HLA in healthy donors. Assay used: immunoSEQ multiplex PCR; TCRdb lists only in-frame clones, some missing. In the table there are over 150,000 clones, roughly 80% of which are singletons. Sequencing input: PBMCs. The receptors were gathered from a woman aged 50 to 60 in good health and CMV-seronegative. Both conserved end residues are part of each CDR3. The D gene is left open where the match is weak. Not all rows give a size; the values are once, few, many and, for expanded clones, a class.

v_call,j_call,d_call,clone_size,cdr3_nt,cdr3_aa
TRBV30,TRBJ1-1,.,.,TGTGCCTGGGAAGGTTCGGGCACTGAAGCTTTCTTT,CAWEGSGTEAFF
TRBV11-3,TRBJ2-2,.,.,TGTGCCAGCAGCTTAGGGTGGAGCACCGGGGAGCTGTTTTTT,CASSLGWSTGELFF
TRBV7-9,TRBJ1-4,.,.,TGTGCCAGCAGCCCGCAGGGGCCGGATGAAAAACTGTTTTTT,CASSPQGPDEKLFF
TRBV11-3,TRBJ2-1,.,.,TGTGCCAGCGGAAGGGGGTCCTACAATGAGCAGTTCTTC,CASGRGSYNEQFF
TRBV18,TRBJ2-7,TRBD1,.,TGTGCCAGCAAAACCGGGACAGGGATCTCCGAGCAGTACTTC,CASKTGTGISEQYF
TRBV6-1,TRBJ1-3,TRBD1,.,TGTGCCAGTCGGGTCGGTGGGACAGCTGGAAACACCATATATTTT,CASRVGGTAGNTIYF
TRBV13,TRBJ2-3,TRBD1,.,TGTGCCAGCAGCCAGCTTGGACAGGGCACAGATACGCAGTATTTT,CASSQLGQGTDTQYF
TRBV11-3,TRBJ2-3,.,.,TGTGCCAGCAGCGTTAGCAACTCAGATACGCAGTATTTT,CASSVSNSDTQYF
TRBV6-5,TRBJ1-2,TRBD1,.,TGTGCCAGCACCCCGACAGGGGCCCATGGCTACACCTTC,CASTPTGAHGYTF
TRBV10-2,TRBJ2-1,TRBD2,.,TGCGCCAGCAGGGAGCCTAGCGGGAGAAATGAGCAGTTCTTC,CASREPSGRNEQFF
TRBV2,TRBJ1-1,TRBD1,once,TGTGCCAGCAGTAGCGGACAGGGGGGGACCACTGAAGCTTTCTTT,CASSSGQGGTTEAFF
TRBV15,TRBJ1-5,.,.,TGCGCCACCAGCCGAGGCAGGGCCGGCAATCAGCCCCAGCATTTT,CATSRGRAGNQPQHF
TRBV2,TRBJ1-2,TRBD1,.,TGTGCCAGCAGTGAAATGACAGGGTTTAAGGGCTACACCTTC,CASSEMTGFKGYTF
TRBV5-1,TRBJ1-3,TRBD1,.,TGCGCCAGCAGCTCCAACGCCATCGGGACAGTAGCCGACACCATATATTTT,CASSSNAIGTVADTIYF
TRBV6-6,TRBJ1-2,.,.,TGTGCCAGCAGTACCTCCGGCCTCGGAAGGGGTGGCTACACCTTC,CASSTSGLGRGGYTF
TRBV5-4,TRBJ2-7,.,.,TGTGCCAGCAGCTTGGTGGGCGGGGTAAATCCCTACGAGCAGTACTTC,CASSLVGGVNPYEQYF
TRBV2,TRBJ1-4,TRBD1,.,TGTGCCAGCGCAAGGACAGGGGCTGAAAAACTGTTTTTT,CASARTGAEKLFF
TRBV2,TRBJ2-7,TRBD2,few,TGTGCCAGCAGTGAACGGGGGGGGATCTCCTACGAGCAGTACTTC,CASSERGGISYEQYF
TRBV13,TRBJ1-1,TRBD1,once,TGTGCCAGCAGTCTTTGGGACAGGGGCTCTGAAGCTTTCTTT,CASSLWDRGSEAFF
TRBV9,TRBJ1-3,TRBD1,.,TGTGCCAGCAGCGAGGGACAGGGGGCTGGAGGAAACACCATATATTTT,CASSEGQGAGGNTIYF
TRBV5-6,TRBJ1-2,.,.,TGTGCCAGCAGCCAGTTCGAATCAGGCTACACCTTC,CASSQFESGYTF
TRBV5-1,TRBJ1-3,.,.,TGCGCCAGCAGCTTTCAGGGGACTGGAAACACCATATATTTT,CASSFQGTGNTIYF
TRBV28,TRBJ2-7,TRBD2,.,TGTGCCAGCAGCCTGACTAGCGGTAAACCCTACGAGCAGTACTTC,CASSLTSGKPYEQYF
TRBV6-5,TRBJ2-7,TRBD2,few,TGTGCCAGCAAACGGGAGGGCCGCTTCGAGCAGTACTTC,CASKREGRFEQYF
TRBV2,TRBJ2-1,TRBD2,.,TGTGCCAGCAGTGAAGGGACTAGGAAGAATGAGCAGTTCTTC,CASSEGTRKNEQFF
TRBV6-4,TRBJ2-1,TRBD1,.,TGTGCCAGCAGTGACCGAGACAGGGGTTTCGATGAGCAGTTCTTC,CASSDRDRGFDEQFF
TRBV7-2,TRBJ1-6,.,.,TGTGCCAGCCAACAGGGCCCTAGTGGAAATTCACCCCTCCACTTT,CASQQGPSGNSPLHF
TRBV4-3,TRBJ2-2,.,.,TGCGCCAGCAGCCAATTTGTAGGGGTCACCGGGGAGCTGTTTTTT,CASSQFVGVTGELFF
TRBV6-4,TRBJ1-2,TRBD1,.,TGTGCCAGCACATCCAAAATTCGGGGACAGCTATTCTATGGCTACACCTTC,CASTSKIRGQLFYGYTF
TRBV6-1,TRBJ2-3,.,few,TGTGCCAGTAGACTGGACACAGATACGCAGTATTTT,CASRLDTDTQYF
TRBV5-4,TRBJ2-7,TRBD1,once,TGTGCCAGCAGCTCAGACAGGGGCTCCTACGAGCAGTACTTC,CASSSDRGSYEQYF
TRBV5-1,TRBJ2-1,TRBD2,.,TGCGCCAGCAGCTTGTGGGGAGCGGGGGGCATGATTGAGCAGTTCTTC,CASSLWGAGGMIEQFF
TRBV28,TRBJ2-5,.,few,TGTGCCAGCAGAGGGGCGGGGTCCGAGACCCAGTACTTC,CASRGAGSETQYF
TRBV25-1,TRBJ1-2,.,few,TGTGCCAGCAGTGTGACTGGGACAATAGGCTACACCTTC,CASSVTGTIGYTF
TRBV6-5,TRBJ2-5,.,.,TGTGCCAGCGGTAGGAGACGAGAGACCCAGTACTTC,CASGRRRETQYF
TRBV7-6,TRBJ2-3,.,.,TGTGCCAGCAGTTCAAGCGGACCCCCCACAGATACGCAGTATTTT,CASSSSGPPTDTQYF
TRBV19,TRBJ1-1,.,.,TGTGCCAGTAGTTTGGCCTTAATCGGGGGTGAAGCTTTCTTT,CASSLALIGGEAFF
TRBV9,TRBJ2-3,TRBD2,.,TGTGCCAGCAGCGTAGCTGGGACCGGGACTAGCGTCACAGATACGCAGTATTTT,CASSVAGTGTSVTDTQYF
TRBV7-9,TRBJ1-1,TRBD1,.,TGTGCCAGCAGCCGTCGGACAGGTGGGGCGAACACTGAAGCTTTCTTT,CASSRRTGGANTEAFF
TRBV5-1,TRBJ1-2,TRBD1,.,TGCGCCAGCAGCATTGACAGGGGGCGAGGCTACACCTTC,CASSIDRGRGYTF